The source of this TCR beta chain is a study of OX40 agonist ivuxolimab in advanced cancers. Note on this clone: Antigen: not known.

Using immunoSEQ multiplex PCR, the repertoire was profiled, and TCRdb retains in-frame clones only, with some absent. The data contain around 77,000 clones, roughly 90% of them singletons. The study, taken as a whole, reports: CD4+ and CD8+ blood T cells expanded clonally by week 6 at 0.1 to 3.0 mg/kg.

With 5 bases clipped from V and 7 bases from J, the junction kept 13 bases outside the gene matches. Germline V gene data show CDR1 as SEHNR and CDR2 as FQNEAQ (reference sequence). CDR3 length equals 18 residues. The rearrangement links TRBV7-9 to TRBJ2-1; TRBD2 aligns across 14 bases. Specimen: CD4+ or CD8+ T cells sorted from blood, collected in a trial of the OX40 agonist ivuxolimab. The receptor comes from an adult with an advanced solid tumor such as melanoma, head and neck, liver or kidney cancer. The CDR3, as DNA: TGTGCCAGCAGCCCATCCCGGGGACTAGCGGGAGAGATGAATGAGCAGTTCTTC. Translation gives CASSPSRGLAGEMNEQFF.